The 17 T cell receptor beta chains presented below share a single source sample, sequenced in a study of Graves' ophthalmopathy and Graves' hyperthyroidism. Amplification of the TCR beta CDR3 regions used RNA transcripts (as template). RT-PCR with HTBI primers came first, then second-round multiplex PCR. Each CDR3 protein gets one entry after TCRdb re-called the multiplex PCR reads with MiXCR. The profile shows about 590,000 distinct CDR3 sequences, under 45% of them singletons. Specimen: peripheral blood or thyroid tissue (not recorded which). These receptors were taken from an adult man with Graves' hyperthyroidism.

At least ten counts were recorded for this clonotype. The chain joins TRBV9 to TRBJ1-1, with D possibly being TRBD1 (5 bases). The CDR3 runs to 17 residues. The V end was cut by 0 bases, the J end by 2 bases, with 17 bases between. Germline-derived CDR1 and CDR2 are SGDLS and YYNGEE. The CDR3 loop reads CASSVAAGFVGNTEAFF. CDR3 bases: TGTGCCAGCAGCGTAGCGGCAGGGTTTGTGGGTAACACTGAAGCTTTCTTT.

In this sample, this clonotype turned up many times. A read error may account for a junction end that differs from germline. The rearrangement links TRBV7-7 to TRBJ2-2; the match to TRBD2 covers 9 bases. This CDR3 region has 16 residues. Germline CDR1 is SSHAT and CDR2 is FNYEAQ (reference sequence). CDR3 loop: CASSHSGGSNTGELFF. Here the CDR3 DNA reads TGTGCTAGCAGCCATAGCGGGGGTTCGAACACCGGGGAGCTGTTTTTT.

This clonotype showed up just a few times. The genes are TRBV7-2 and TRBJ2-5; 8 bases line up with TRBD2. V dropped 4 bases and J dropped 4; count of bases not matched to a gene: 11. The CDR3 loop spans 16 amino acids. Germline lookup yields CDR1 SGHTA and CDR2 FQGNSA. The CDR3 DNA sequence: TGTGCCAGCAGCTGGGTAGGGGCGGGAGGCGGAGAGACCCAGTACTTC. Translated, it gives CASSWVGAGGGETQYF.

Turning to this clonotype: One end of the junction fails to match germline, which may point to a read error. This chain uses TRBV2 with TRBJ1-6; no definite D call. Germline CDR1 is SNHLY and CDR2 is FYNNEI. The CDR3 is 14 residues long. This CDR3 reads CASIPTGYSSPLHF. The CDR3 DNA reads as TGTGCCAGCATCCCGACGGGGTATAGTTCACCCCTCCACTTT.

Ten or more counts support this clonotype. This rearrangement joins TRBV6-6 to TRBJ1-2; D perhaps matches TRBD1 (5 bases). Germline V gene sequence: CDR1 MNHNY, CDR2 SVGAGI (reference sequence). The CDR3 runs to 14 residues. The V gene lost 2 bases and the J gene lost 2 bases, with 9 bases spanning the gap. The CDR3 DNA reads as TGTGCCAGCAGTTACGGGTCAGGGAACTATGGCTACACCTTC. Its translation is CASSYGSGNYGYTF.

In this sample, this clonotype turned up a few times. The rearrangement uses TRBV28 and TRBJ1-1; a weak D match, TRBD1 (6 bases). Germline CDR1 MDHEN, CDR2 SYDVKM. The CDR3 has 16 residues. Trimming shortened V by 6 bases and J by 0 bases, and 17 bases separated the two germline ends. In nucleotides, the CDR3 is TGTGCCAGCAGCTCCACCGGGACACGCATGAACACTGAAGCTTTCTTT. The encoded protein is CASSSTGTRMNTEAFF. Together with reference TRBV28 and TRBJ1-1, the CDR3 gives the full variable domain: DVKVTQSSRYLVKRTGEKVFLECVQDMDHENMFWYRQDPGLGLRLIYFSYDVKMKEKGDIPEGYSVSREKKERFSLILESASTNQTSMYLCASSSTGTRMNTEAFFGQGTRLTVV.

The chain carries TRBV14 and TRBJ2-5; maybe TRBD1 (5 bases). CDR1 is SGHDN, CDR2 FVKESK, per germline. The CDR3 has 15 residues. V lost 2 bases and J 3 bases, leaving 13 bases between the germline ends. For the CDR3, the DNA is TGTGCCAGCAGCCAACCAAGCCACAGGAAAGAGACCCAGTACTTC. This sequence encodes CASSQPSHRKETQYF.

V gene TRBV19 combines with J gene TRBJ2-3, with D uncertain. The V end was cut by 5 bases, the J end by 1 base, with 4 bases between. Germline V gives CDR1 LNHDA, CDR2 SQIVND (reference sequence). The CDR3 contains 12 residues. CDR3 residues: CASSQRTDTQYF. CDR3 sequence (DNA): TGTGCCAGTAGTCAACGCACAGATACGCAGTATTTT.

V gene TRBV12-3 or TRBV12-4 combines with J gene TRBJ2-2; weak D call: TRBD1 (5 bases). CDR3 length equals 15 residues. The germline V and J ends were trimmed by 7 bases and 2 bases, with 14 bases remaining between them. The CDR3 sequence: CASTRDRQNTGELFF. The CDR3 DNA follows: TGTGCCAGCACCCGCGACAGACAAAACACCGGGGAGCTGTTTTTT.

Regarding this clonotype: One base away lies a much larger clone, so this may be a sequencing read error. The chain joins TRBV29-1 to TRBJ2-2, with D possibly matching TRBD2 (6 bases). This CDR3 has 15 residues. Germline V gives CDR1 SQVTM, CDR2 ANQGSEA. The CDR3 spells CSVGSSAANTGELVF. CDR3 nucleotides: TGCAGCGTTGGGTCTAGCGCTGCGAACACCGGGGAGCTGGTTTTT.

This clonotype has a handful of counts. The V and J genes are TRBV11-2 and TRBJ2-6; D is ambiguous. CDR1 SGHAT and CDR2 FQNNGV come from the germline V gene. Trimming removed 1 base from V and 2 bases from J, with 9 bases in between. The CDR3 is 16 amino acids. The CDR3 nucleotides are TGTGCCAGCAGCTTAGTGTCCGATACTGGGGCCAACGTCCTGACTTTC. This gives the protein CASSLVSDTGANVLTF.

This clonotype has more than one count but fewer than ten. This chain joins TRBV7-2 and TRBJ1-4; no definite D call. Germline V lookup: CDR1 SGHTA, CDR2 FQGNSA. This CDR3 spans 13 amino acids. Trimming removed 1 base from V and 7 bases from J, with 7 bases in between. The DNA for the CDR3 is TGTGCCAGCAGCTTAGGGCAGTTTGAAAAACTGTTTTTT. This translates into CASSLGQFEKLFF.

There are many counts of this clonotype. This chain uses TRBV12-3 or TRBV12-4 with TRBJ1-2; no clear D gene. This CDR3 comprises 15 residues. Trimming took off 2 bases at V and 4 bases at J, with 14 bases between the two ends. The CDR3 DNA is TGTGCCAGCAGTTTATCCGTGGTTCCGGCCTATGGCTACACCTTC. It encodes CASSLSVVPAYGYTF.

The chain employs TRBV20-1 and TRBJ2-7; 7 bases are shared with TRBD2. The J call may not be correct, given that the DNA end is closer to TRBJ2-1. Germline values: CDR1 DFQATT, CDR2 SNEGSKA (reference sequence). The CDR3 has 14 residues. The CDR3 nucleotides are TGCAGTGCTAGAGGGGAGGGAGGGCGGAATGAGCAGTTCTTC. As protein: CSARGEGGRNEQFF.

This clonotype was found a few times. A read error may produce the germline difference seen at one junction end. J is TRBJ2-5 and V is TRBV10-3; D assignment may be TRBD1 or TRBD2 (5 bases each). Per germline, CDR1 ENHRY and CDR2 SYGVKD. The CDR3 loop spans 17 amino acids. CDR3 sequence (DNA): TGTGCCAGCAGTTACCATTACTTCGACAGACTAAAAGAGACCCAGTACTTC. The encoded protein is CASSYHYFDRLKETQYF.

This clonotype was detected ten times or more. This chain joins TRBV20-1 and TRBJ2-7, with 12 bases fitting TRBD1. V dropped 0 bases and J dropped 4; count of bases not matched to a gene: 4. There are 15 residues in the CDR3. From germline, CDR1 is DFQATT and CDR2 SNEGSKA (reference sequence). The CDR3 nucleotides are TGCAGTGCTAGAGATGGGACAGGGGGCGCATACGAGCAGTACTTC. Translation gives CSARDGTGGAYEQYF.

This clonotype appeared a few times. J is TRBJ1-5 and V is TRBV30, with no clear D. The CDR3 contains 12 residues. V lost 0 bases to trimming and J lost 2 bases, with 2 bases between them. The germline V gene encodes CDR1 GTSNPN and CDR2 SVGIG (reference sequence). CDR3 nucleotides: TGTGCCTGGAGTGTCCGCAATCAGCCCCAGCATTTT. This codes for CAWSVRNQPQHF.